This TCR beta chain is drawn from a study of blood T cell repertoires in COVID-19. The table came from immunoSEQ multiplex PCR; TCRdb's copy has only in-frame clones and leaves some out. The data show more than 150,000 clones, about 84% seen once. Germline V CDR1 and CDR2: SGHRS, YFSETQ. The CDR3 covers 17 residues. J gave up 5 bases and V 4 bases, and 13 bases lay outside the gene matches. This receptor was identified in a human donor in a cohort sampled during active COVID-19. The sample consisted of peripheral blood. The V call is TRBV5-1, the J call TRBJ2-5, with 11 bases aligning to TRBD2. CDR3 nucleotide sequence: TGCGCCAGCAGCCCCTGGGATAGCGGGGGGGCAGTCGAGACCCAGTACTTC. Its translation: CASSPWDSGGAVETQYF.